Sequencing of this T cell receptor (beta chain) was carried out in a study of T cell repertoires in cytomegalovirus infection. Study context: The authors relied on CMV epitopes, both recently identified HLA-C-restricted and well-studied HLA-B-restricted. Matching HLA type and CMV infection were both indicated by public TCR beta signatures.

Of note for this clonotype: Its specificity is not known.

TCRdb recomputed calls from the reads with MiXCR, one row per CDR3 protein. Here the sample spans hundreds of thousands of distinct CDR3 sequences, around a third being singletons. V shed 6 bases and J 5 bases; nucleotides not matched to a gene: 10. Per germline, CDR1 MNHNS and CDR2 SASEGT. The CDR3 sequence is 15 residues long. Study outcomes and limitations: CMV-specific HLA-C-restricted TCR beta clonotypes dominated the ex vivo response. CMV carriers having the relevant HLA were flagged by cumulative public TCR beta family frequency.

The chain carries TRBV6-1 and TRBJ2-5; 9 positions agree with TRBD2. The sample was cultured PBMCs, taken from culture after CMV antigen stimulation. This clonotype was obtained from a human donor in good health (CMV status not recorded). Some clones in this sample may be carry-over from other donors' samples. CDR3 sequence: CASSLPAGGWETQYF. CDR3 nucleotide sequence: TGTGCCAGCAGCCTCCCAGCGGGGGGCTGGGAGACCCAGTACTTC.